This TCR beta chain comes out of a study of T cells after posttransplantation cyclophosphamide. On the day of bone marrow donation, the related graft donor provided peripheral blood. Sequencing was performed with immunoSEQ multiplex PCR; in TCRdb, only in-frame clones are kept and a portion is missing. The sample carries around 9,000 clones, 98% recorded once. The CDR3 consists of 10 residues. CDR1 and CDR2 (germline): SEHNR, FQNEAQ (reference sequence). Between the trimmed V and J ends, which lost 3 bases and 9 bases, there was a span of 3 bases. Points on this clone: Antigen specificity is unknown.

Study results and limitations: Donor-recipient repertoire similarity was low at 1-2 months, rising over year one. Recipient CMV seropositivity and CMV reactivation strongly tracked TRB clonality. Tissue-infiltrating T cells from skin or gut overlapped little with blood T cells.

The chain joins TRBV7-9 to TRBJ2-1; no clear D. The sequence was collected from a man aged 45 to 65 in good health, CMV-negative, and a related stem cell transplant donor. Source material: naive CD8+ T cells sorted from PBMCs. CDR3 bases: TGTGCCAGCAGCTTCAGTGAGCAGTTCTTC. It specifies CASSFSEQFF.